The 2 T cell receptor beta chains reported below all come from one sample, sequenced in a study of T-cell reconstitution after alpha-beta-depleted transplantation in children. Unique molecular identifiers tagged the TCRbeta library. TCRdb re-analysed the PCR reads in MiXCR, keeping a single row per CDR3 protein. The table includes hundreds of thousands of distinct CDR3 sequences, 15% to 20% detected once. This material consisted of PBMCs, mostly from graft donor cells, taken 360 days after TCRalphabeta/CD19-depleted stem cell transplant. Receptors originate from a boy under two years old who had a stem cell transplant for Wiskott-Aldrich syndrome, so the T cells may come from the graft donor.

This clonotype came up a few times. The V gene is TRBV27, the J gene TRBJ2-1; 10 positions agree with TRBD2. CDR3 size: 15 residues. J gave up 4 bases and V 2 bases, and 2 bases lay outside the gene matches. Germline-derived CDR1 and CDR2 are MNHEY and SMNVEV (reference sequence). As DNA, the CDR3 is TGTGCCAGCAGTTTAAGACTAGCGGGTTACAATGAGCAGTTCTTC. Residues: CASSLRLAGYNEQFF.

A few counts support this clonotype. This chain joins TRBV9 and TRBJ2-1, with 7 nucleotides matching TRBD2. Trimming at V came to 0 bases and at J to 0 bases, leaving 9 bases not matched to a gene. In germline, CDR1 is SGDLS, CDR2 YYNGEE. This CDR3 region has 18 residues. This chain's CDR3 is CASSVAPSGSSSYNEQFF. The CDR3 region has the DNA TGTGCCAGCAGCGTAGCCCCTAGCGGTTCTAGCTCCTACAATGAGCAGTTCTTC.